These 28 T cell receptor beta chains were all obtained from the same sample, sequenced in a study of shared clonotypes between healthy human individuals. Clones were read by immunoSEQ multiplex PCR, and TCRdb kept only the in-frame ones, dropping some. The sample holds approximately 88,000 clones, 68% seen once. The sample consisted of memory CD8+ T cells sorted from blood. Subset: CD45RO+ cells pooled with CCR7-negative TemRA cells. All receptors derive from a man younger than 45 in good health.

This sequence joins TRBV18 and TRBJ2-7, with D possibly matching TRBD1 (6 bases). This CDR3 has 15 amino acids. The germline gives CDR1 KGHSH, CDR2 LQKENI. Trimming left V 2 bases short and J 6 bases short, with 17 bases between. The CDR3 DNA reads TGTGCCAGCTCACCAGGACCGGGACAAGTTTCCGAGCAGTACTTC. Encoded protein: CASSPGPGQVSEQYF.

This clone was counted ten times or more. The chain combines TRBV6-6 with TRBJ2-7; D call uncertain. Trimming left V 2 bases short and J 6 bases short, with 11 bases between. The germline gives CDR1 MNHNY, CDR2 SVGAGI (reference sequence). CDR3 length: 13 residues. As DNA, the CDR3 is TGTGCCAGCAGTTACCTAGGGAATGGCGAGCAGTACTTC. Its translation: CASSYLGNGEQYF.

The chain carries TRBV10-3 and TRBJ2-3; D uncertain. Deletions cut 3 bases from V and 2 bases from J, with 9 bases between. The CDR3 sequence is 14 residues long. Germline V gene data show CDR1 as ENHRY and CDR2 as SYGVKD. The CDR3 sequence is CAISDYSYTDTQYF. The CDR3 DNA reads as TGTGCCATCAGTGATTACAGTTACACAGATACGCAGTATTTT.

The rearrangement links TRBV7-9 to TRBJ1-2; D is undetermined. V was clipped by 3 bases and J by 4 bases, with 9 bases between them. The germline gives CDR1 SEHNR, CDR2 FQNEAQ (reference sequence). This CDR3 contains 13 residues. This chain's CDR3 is CASSFESVYGYTF. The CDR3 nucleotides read TGTGCCAGCAGCTTTGAGTCGGTCTATGGCTACACCTTC.

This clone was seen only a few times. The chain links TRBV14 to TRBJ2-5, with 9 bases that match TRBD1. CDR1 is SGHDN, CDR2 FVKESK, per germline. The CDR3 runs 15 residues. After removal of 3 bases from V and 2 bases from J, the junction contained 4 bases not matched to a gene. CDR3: CASSHIGQGQETQYF. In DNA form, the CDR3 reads TGTGCCAGCAGCCACATTGGACAGGGGCAAGAGACCCAGTACTTC.

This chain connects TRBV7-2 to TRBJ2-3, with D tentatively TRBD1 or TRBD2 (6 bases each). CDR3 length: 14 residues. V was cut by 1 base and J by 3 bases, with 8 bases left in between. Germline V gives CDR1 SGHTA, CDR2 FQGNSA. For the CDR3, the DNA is TGTGCCAGCAGCTTAGGGAGGGGGACAGATACGCAGTATTTT. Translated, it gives CASSLGRGTDTQYF. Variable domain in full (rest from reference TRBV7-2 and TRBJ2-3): GAGVSQSPSNKVTEKGKDVELRCDPISGHTALYWYRQSLGQGLEFLIYFQGNSAPDKSGLPSDRFSAERTGGSVSTLTIQRTQQEDSAVYLCASSLGRGTDTQYFGPGTRLTVL.

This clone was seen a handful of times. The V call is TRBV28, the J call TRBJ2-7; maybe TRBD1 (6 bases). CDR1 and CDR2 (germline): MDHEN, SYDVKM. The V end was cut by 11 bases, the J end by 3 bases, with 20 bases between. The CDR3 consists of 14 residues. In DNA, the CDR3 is TGTGCCGCAACAGGGACCCCCTACTACTACGAGCAGTACTTC. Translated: CAATGTPYYYEQYF.

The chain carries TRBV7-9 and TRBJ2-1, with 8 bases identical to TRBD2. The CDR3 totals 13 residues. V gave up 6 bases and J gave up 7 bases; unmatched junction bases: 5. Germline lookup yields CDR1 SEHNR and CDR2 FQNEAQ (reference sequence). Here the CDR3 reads CASRLADWNEQFF. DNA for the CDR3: TGTGCCAGCAGACTAGCGGACTGGAATGAGCAGTTCTTC.

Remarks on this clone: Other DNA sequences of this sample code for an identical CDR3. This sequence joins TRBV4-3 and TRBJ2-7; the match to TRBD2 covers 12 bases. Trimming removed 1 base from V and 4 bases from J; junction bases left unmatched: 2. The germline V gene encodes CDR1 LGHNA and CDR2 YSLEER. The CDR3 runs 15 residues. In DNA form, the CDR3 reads TGCGCCAGCAGCCAAGGACTAGCGGGAGTTTACGAGCAGTACTTC. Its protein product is CASSQGLAGVYEQYF.

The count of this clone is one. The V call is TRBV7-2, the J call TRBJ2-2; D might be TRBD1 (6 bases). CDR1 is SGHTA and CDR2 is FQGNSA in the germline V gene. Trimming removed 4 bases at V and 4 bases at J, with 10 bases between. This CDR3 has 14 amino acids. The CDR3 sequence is CASSSYRVTGELFF. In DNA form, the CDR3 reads TGTGCCAGCAGCTCCTACAGGGTCACCGGGGAGCTGTTTTTT.

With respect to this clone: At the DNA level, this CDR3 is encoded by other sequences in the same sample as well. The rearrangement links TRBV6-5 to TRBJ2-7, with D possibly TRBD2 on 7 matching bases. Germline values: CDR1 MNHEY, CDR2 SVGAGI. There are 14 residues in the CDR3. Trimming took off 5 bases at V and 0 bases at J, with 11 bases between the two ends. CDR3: CASSGGGSSYEQYF. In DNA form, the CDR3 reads TGTGCCAGCAGTGGGGGGGGCAGCTCCTACGAGCAGTACTTC.

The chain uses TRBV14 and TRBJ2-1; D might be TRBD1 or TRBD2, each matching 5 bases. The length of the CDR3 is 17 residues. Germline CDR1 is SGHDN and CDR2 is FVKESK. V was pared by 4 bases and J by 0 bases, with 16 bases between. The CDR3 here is CASSPWGPLSSYNEQFF. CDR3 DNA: TGTGCCAGCAGCCCGTGGGGACCCCTTAGCTCCTACAATGAGCAGTTCTTC.

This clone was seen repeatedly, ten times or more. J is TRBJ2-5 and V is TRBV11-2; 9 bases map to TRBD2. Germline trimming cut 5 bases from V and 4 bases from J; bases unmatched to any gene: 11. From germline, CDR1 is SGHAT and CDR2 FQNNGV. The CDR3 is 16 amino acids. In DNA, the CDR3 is TGTGCCAGCAGCCCCGCCCTAGCGGGACAGCTAGAGACCCAGTACTTC. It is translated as CASSPALAGQLETQYF.

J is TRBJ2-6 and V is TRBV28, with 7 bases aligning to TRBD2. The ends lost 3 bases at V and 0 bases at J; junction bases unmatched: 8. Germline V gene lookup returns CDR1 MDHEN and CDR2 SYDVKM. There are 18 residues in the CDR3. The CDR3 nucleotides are TGTGCCAGCAGTTTGTGGCTAGCGGAAATCTCTGGGGCCAACGTCCTGACTTTC. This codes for CASSLWLAEISGANVLTF.

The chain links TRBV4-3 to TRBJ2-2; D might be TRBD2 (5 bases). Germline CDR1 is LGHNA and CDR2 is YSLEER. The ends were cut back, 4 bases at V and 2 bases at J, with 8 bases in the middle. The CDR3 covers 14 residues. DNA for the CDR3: TGCGCCAGCAGCCCTCGGGGAAACACCGGGGAGCTGTTTTTT. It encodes CASSPRGNTGELFF.

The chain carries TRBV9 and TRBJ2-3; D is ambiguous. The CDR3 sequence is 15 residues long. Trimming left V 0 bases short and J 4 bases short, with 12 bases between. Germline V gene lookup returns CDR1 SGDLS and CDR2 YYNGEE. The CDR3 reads CASSVAGIPSDTQYF. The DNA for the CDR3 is TGTGCCAGCAGCGTAGCTGGTATTCCATCAGATACGCAGTATTTT.

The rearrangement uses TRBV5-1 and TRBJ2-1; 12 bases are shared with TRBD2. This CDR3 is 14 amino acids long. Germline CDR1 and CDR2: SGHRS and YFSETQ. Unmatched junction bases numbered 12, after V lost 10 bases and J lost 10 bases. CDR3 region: CACQWTSGIREQFF. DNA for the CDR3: TGCGCCTGCCAGTGGACTAGCGGGATCCGAGAGCAGTTCTTC. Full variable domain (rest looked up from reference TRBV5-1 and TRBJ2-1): KAGVTQTPRYLIKTRGQQVTLSCSPISGHRSVSWYQQTPGQGLQFLFEYFSETQRNKGNFPGRFSGRQFSNSRSEMNVSTLELGDSALYLCACQWTSGIREQFFGPGTRLTVL.

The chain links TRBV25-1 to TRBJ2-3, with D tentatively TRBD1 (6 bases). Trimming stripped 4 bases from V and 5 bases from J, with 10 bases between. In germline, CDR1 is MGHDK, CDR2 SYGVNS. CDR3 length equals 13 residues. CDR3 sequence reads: CASSVGAVDTQYF. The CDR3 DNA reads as TGTGCCAGCAGTGTGGGGGCCGTAGATACGCAGTATTTT.

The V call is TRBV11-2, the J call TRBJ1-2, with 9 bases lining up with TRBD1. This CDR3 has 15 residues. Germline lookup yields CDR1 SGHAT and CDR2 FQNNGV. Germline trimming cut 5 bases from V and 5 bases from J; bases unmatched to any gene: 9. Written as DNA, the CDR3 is TGTGCCAGCAGCCTTACGACAGGGGGAGGATATGGCTACACCTTC. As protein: CASSLTTGGGYGYTF.

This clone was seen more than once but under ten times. The CDR3 coding sequence is TGTGCCAGCAGCCTCGTTCGTGGCGGGGAGCTGTTTTTT. Protein product: CASSLVRGGELFF. The chain has TRBV7-6 and TRBJ2-2; D gene uncertain. The CDR3 covers 13 residues. V gave up 5 bases and J gave up 7 bases, with 11 bases separating them. Germline V gene data show CDR1 as SGHVS and CDR2 as FNYEAQ.

CDR3 sequence (DNA): TGTGCCAGCAGCCAGGGACTAGCGGGATGGGAGAGCACAGATACGCAGTATTTT. Encoded protein: CASSQGLAGWESTDTQYF. The rearrangement links TRBV7-9 to TRBJ2-3; 13 positions match TRBD2. The CDR3 runs to 18 residues. The V gene's germline CDR1 is SEHNR and CDR2 FQNEAQ (reference sequence). Trimming cost V 5 bases and J 0 bases; bases outside gene matches: 8. Full variable domain (remainder filled in from reference TRBV7-9 and TRBJ2-3): DTGVSQNPRHKITKRGQNVTFRCDPISEHNRLYWYRQTLGQGPEFLTYFQNEAQLEKSRLLSDRFSAERPKGSFSTLEIQRTEQGDSAMYLCASSQGLAGWESTDTQYFGPGTRLTVL.

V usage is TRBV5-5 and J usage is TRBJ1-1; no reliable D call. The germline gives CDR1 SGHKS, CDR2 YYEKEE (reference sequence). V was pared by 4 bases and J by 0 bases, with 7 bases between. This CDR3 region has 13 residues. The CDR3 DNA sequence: TGTGCCAGCAGCATCGGCCTGAACACTGAAGCTTTCTTT. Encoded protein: CASSIGLNTEAFF.

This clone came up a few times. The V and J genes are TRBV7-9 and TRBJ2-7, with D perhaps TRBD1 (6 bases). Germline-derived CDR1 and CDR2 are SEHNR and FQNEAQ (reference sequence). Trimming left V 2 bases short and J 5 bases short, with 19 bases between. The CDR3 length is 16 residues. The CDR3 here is CASSLMGAVGLDEQYF. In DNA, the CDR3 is TGTGCCAGCAGCTTAATGGGGGCTGTGGGATTAGACGAGCAGTACTTC.

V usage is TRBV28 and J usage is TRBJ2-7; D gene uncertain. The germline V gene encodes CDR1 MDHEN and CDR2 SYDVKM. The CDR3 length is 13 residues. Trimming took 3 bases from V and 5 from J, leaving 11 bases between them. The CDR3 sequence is CASSFRPGDEQYF. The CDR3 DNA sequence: TGTGCCAGCAGTTTTAGGCCTGGGGACGAGCAGTACTTC.

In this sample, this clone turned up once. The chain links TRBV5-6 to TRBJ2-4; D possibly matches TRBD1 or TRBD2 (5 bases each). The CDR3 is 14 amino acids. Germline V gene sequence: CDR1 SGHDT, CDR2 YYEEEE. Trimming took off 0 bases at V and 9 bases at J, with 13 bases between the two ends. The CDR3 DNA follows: TGTGCCAGCAGCTTGGTCGGGGCTTTGGGCATTCAGTACTTC. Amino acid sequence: CASSLVGALGIQYF.

In DNA form, the CDR3 reads TGTGCCAGCAGCTTGCCAGGGGACTTAAAAGAAAAACTGTTTTTT. It specifies CASSLPGDLKEKLFF. The chain is built from TRBV5-6 and TRBJ1-4, with D tentatively TRBD1 (6 bases). This CDR3 spans 15 amino acids. Germline V gene data show CDR1 as SGHDT and CDR2 as YYEEEE. Trimming left V 1 base short and J 8 bases short, with 15 bases between.

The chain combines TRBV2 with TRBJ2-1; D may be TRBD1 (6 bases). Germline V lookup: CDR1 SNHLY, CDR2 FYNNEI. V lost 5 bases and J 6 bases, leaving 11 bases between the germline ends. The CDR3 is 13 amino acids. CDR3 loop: CASSLQGINEQFF. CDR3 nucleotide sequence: TGTGCCAGCAGTTTACAGGGAATCAATGAGCAGTTCTTC.

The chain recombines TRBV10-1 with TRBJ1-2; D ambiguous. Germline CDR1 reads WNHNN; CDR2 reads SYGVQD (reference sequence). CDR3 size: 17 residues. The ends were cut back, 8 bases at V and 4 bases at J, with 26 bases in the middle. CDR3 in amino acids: CASAFERGGPNFYGYTF. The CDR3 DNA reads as TGCGCCAGCGCTTTCGAAAGAGGAGGGCCAAACTTCTATGGCTACACCTTC.